Below are 24 T cell receptor beta chains sequenced from a single sample in a study of T cell changes during pregnancy in multiple sclerosis. Assay: immunoSEQ multiplex PCR; the TCRdb copy retains only in-frame clones and omits some. This sample has under 85,000 clones; 94% occur once, and the top ten carry 0.58%. The sample consisted of peripheral blood, taken in the third trimester of pregnancy. The receptors were sampled from a female donor with multiple sclerosis, enrolled in a pregnancy study.

V and J are TRBV7-9 and TRBJ1-1, with D perhaps TRBD1 (5 bases). Germline V lookup: CDR1 SEHNR, CDR2 FQNEAQ (reference sequence). This CDR3 comprises 14 residues. With 3 bases removed from V and 1 base from J, the gap between germline ends came to 9 bases. CDR3 protein: CASSLGGKNTEAFF. DNA of the CDR3: TGTGCCAGCAGCTTGGGGGGGAAGAACACTGAAGCTTTCTTT.

This chain links TRBV5-4 with TRBJ1-1, with D perhaps matching TRBD1 (6 bases). Germline V gives CDR1 SGHNT, CDR2 YYREEE (reference sequence). The ends were cut back, 4 bases at V and 1 base at J, with 8 bases in the middle. The CDR3 has 13 amino acids. The CDR3 loop is CASSRTENTEAFF. For the CDR3, the DNA is TGTGCCAGCAGCCGGACAGAGAACACTGAAGCTTTCTTT.

The V gene is TRBV6-1, the J gene TRBJ1-4; 10 bases fit TRBD1. After removal of 3 bases from V and 7 bases from J, the junction contained 5 bases not matched to a gene. The CDR3 is 15 amino acids. The germline CDR1 and CDR2 sequences are MNHNS and SASEGT. The CDR3 is CASSERDRGSEKLFF. CDR3 nucleotide sequence: TGTGCCAGCAGTGAGCGGGACAGGGGTTCTGAAAAACTGTTTTTT.

The count of this clone is one. V usage is TRBV7-3 and J usage is TRBJ1-5; D not resolved. CDR1 SGHTA and CDR2 FQGTGA come from the germline V gene. The CDR3 contains 13 residues. Deletions cut 2 bases from V and 6 bases from J, with 8 bases between. CDR3 coding DNA: TGTGCCAGCAGCTTAGGGCGGGTTCAGCCCCAGCATTTT. It encodes CASSLGRVQPQHF.

V and J are TRBV7-2 and TRBJ2-7, with D perhaps matching TRBD1 (6 bases). Trimming took off 5 bases at V and 3 bases at J, with 14 bases between the two ends. Germline-derived CDR1 and CDR2 are SGHTA and FQGNSA. This CDR3 spans 14 amino acids. CDR3 sequence (DNA): TGTGCCAGCAGCCTTTCGACAGGAGGCTACGAGCAGTACTTC. Translated, it gives CASSLSTGGYEQYF.

This CDR3 reads CASSPMDRGSYNEQFF. CDR3 nucleotide sequence: TGTGCCAGCAGCCCTATGGACAGGGGGTCCTACAATGAGCAGTTCTTC. V and J are TRBV7-6 and TRBJ2-1; 10 nucleotides agree with TRBD1. This CDR3 contains 16 residues. The germline gives CDR1 SGHVS, CDR2 FNYEAQ. Trimming at V came to 5 bases and at J to 1 base, leaving 5 bases not matched to a gene.

The chain has TRBV30 and TRBJ2-3, with D maybe TRBD2 (7 bases). Per the germline V gene, CDR1 is GTSNPN and CDR2 is SVGIG (reference sequence). V dropped 5 bases and J dropped 5 bases, with 17 bases sitting between them. The CDR3 contains 14 residues. The CDR3 spells CAWGGTGGRDTQYF. For the CDR3, the DNA is TGTGCCTGGGGGGGGACGGGGGGCAGAGATACGCAGTATTTT. Filled out from reference TRBV30 and TRBJ2-3, the complete variable domain reads SQTIHQWPATLVQPVGSPLSLECTVEGTSNPNLYWYRQAAGRGLQLLFYSVGIGQISSEVPQNLSASRPQDRQFILSSKKLLLSDSGFYLCAWGGTGGRDTQYFGPGTRLTVL.

The V and J genes are TRBV4-3 and TRBJ2-1; 8 nucleotides align to TRBD2. J lost 3 bases, V lost 0 bases, and 4 bases had no gene match. The CDR3 sequence is 16 residues long. Germline V gene data show CDR1 as LGHNA and CDR2 as YSLEER. CDR3 DNA sequence: TGCGCCAGCAGCCAAGAACCCAGCGGGGGCTACAATGAGCAGTTCTTC. Its protein product is CASSQEPSGGYNEQFF.

This chain connects TRBV19 to TRBJ2-7; the D gene is possibly TRBD2 (6 bases). The CDR3 has 14 amino acids. Per germline, CDR1 LNHDA and CDR2 SQIVND (reference sequence). V shed 8 bases and J shed 3 bases, with 17 bases lying between them. The CDR3 sequence: CASSRTGELYEQYF. In DNA, the CDR3 is TGTGCCAGTTCCCGGACGGGGGAACTCTACGAGCAGTACTTC. Filled out from reference TRBV19 and TRBJ2-7, the complete variable domain reads DGGITQSPKYLFRKEGQNVTLSCEQNLNHDAMYWYRQDPGQGLRLIYYSQIVNDFQKGDIAEGYSVSREKKESFPLTVTSAQKNPTAFYLCASSRTGELYEQYFGPGTRLTVT.

This chain joins TRBV6-4 and TRBJ1-1; 7 nucleotides line up with TRBD1. The CDR3 loop spans 14 amino acids. V shed 3 bases and J 1 base; nucleotides not matched to a gene: 2. Germline loops: CDR1 MRHNA, CDR2 SNTAGT. The CDR3 loop reads CASSEGGWNTEAFF. CDR3 DNA: TGTGCCAGCAGTGAAGGGGGCTGGAACACTGAAGCTTTCTTT.

This clone was recorded once. The chain joins TRBV29-1 to TRBJ2-3; D gene unclear. There are 11 residues in the CDR3. Germline CDR1 is SQVTM and CDR2 is ANQGSEA. The V end lost 4 bases, the J end lost 6 bases, and 8 bases lay between the germline ends. The chain's CDR3 is CSVGLSDTQYF. The CDR3 region has the DNA TGCAGCGTTGGACTCTCCGATACGCAGTATTTT.

This clone was seen just once. For the CDR3, the DNA is TGTGCCAGCAGCCCCCCTGGATCAGGCAAAAAACTGTTTTTT. It yields the protein CASSPPGSGKKLFF. The V gene is TRBV9, the J gene TRBJ1-4; no firm D call. There are 14 residues in the CDR3. V gave up 4 bases and J gave up 9 bases, with 16 bases separating them. CDR1 and CDR2 from the germline V gene are SGDLS and YYNGEE.

The chain links TRBV27 to TRBJ1-1; 9 nucleotides match TRBD1. The CDR3 runs 17 residues. J gave up 4 bases and V 5 bases, and 14 bases lay outside the gene matches. Germline V lookup: CDR1 MNHEY, CDR2 SMNVEV (reference sequence). The CDR3 is CASSPTGTGSGATEAFF. The CDR3 coding sequence is TGTGCCAGCAGTCCAACCGGGACAGGGAGTGGAGCCACTGAAGCTTTCTTT.

This chain joins TRBV9 and TRBJ2-2; 9 bases match TRBD1. Per the germline V gene, CDR1 is SGDLS and CDR2 is YYNGEE. The J segment lost 6 bases and the V segment lost 2 bases, leaving 8 bases of the junction unmatched. This CDR3 contains 16 residues. The CDR3 loop is CASSVPRTGESGELFF. The CDR3 DNA sequence: TGTGCCAGCAGCGTGCCGCGGACAGGGGAATCCGGGGAGCTGTTTTTT. Full variable domain (outside the CDR3, taken from reference TRBV9 and TRBJ2-2): DSGVTQTPKHLITATGQRVTLRCSPRSGDLSVYWYQQSLDQGLQFLIQYYNGEERAKGNILERFSAQQFPDLHSELNLSSLELGDSALYFCASSVPRTGESGELFFGEGSRLTVL.

V and J are TRBV4-1 and TRBJ1-6; 7 bases line up with TRBD1. Trimming cost V 1 base and J 7 bases; bases outside gene matches: 4. Looked up from germline, CDR1 is MGHRA and CDR2 is YSYEKL. The CDR3 contains 15 residues. The chain's CDR3 is CASSQGGDRNSPLHF. The CDR3 DNA reads TGCGCCAGCAGCCAAGGTGGGGACAGAAATTCACCCCTCCACTTT.

This chain links TRBV13 with TRBJ2-3, with 9 bases matching TRBD2. The CDR3 is 19 residues long. V lost 5 bases to trimming and J lost 0 bases; unmatched junction nucleotides: 15. CDR1 and CDR2 from the germline V gene are PRHDT and FYEKMQ (reference sequence). The CDR3 reads CASSPRTSVAPVSTDTQYF. The CDR3 DNA reads as TGTGCCAGCAGCCCACGGACTAGCGTCGCCCCGGTTAGCACAGATACGCAGTATTTT.

This chain joins TRBV6-6 and TRBJ1-1, with unresolved D. Deletions cut 6 bases from V and 3 bases from J, with 8 bases between. The CDR3 is 12 amino acids. Germline V CDR1 and CDR2: MNHNY, SVGAGI (reference sequence). The CDR3 loop is CASRHFDTEAFF. Here the CDR3 DNA reads TGTGCCAGCAGACATTTTGACACTGAAGCTTTCTTT.

This clone was picked up one time. The J gene is TRBJ1-1, the V gene TRBV6-5; D unclear. The germline V and J ends were trimmed by 7 bases and 4 bases, with 13 bases remaining between them. The CDR3 has 13 amino acids. Germline V gene data show CDR1 as MNHEY and CDR2 as SVGAGI. The CDR3 sequence: CASTRTRGTEAFF. CDR3 DNA: TGTGCCAGCACCCGGACTCGGGGCACTGAAGCTTTCTTT.

The chain employs TRBV29-1 and TRBJ2-3, with TRBD2 as a possible D gene (5 bases). The CDR3 sequence is 10 residues long. Germline V gene lookup returns CDR1 SQVTM and CDR2 ANQGSEA. Trimming left V 4 bases short and J 7 bases short, with 6 bases between. The CDR3 loop is CSVGENTQYF. CDR3 nucleotide sequence: TGCAGCGTTGGGGAGAATACGCAGTATTTT.

A single count supports this clone. The V and J genes are TRBV19 and TRBJ2-7, with 10 positions matching TRBD2. Germline values: CDR1 LNHDA, CDR2 SQIVND (reference sequence). This CDR3 region has 14 residues. V gave up 5 bases and J gave up 2 bases; unmatched junction bases: 3. This CDR3 is CASSSSGGAYEQYF. The DNA for the CDR3 is TGTGCCAGTAGTTCCAGCGGGGGGGCCTACGAGCAGTACTTC.

This sequence joins TRBV7-2 and TRBJ1-2, with 11 bases that match TRBD1. The CDR3 has 14 amino acids. After removal of 4 bases from V and 8 bases from J, the junction contained 6 bases not matched to a gene. Germline V gives CDR1 SGHTA, CDR2 FQGNSA. The CDR3 is CASSYGTGGRGYTF. DNA for the CDR3: TGTGCCAGCAGCTACGGGACAGGGGGTAGGGGCTACACCTTC.

The chain is built from TRBV7-2 and TRBJ2-6; D gene ambiguous. Between the trimmed V and J ends, which lost 5 bases and 0 bases, there was a span of 17 bases. This CDR3 region has 18 residues. Germline lookup yields CDR1 SGHTA and CDR2 FQGNSA. CDR3 DNA sequence: TGTGCCAGCAGCCCGTGGGCAGGATTAATCTCTGGGGCCAACGTCCTGACTTTC. As protein: CASSPWAGLISGANVLTF. The full variable domain, completed using reference TRBV7-2 and TRBJ2-6, is GAGVSQSPSNKVTEKGKDVELRCDPISGHTALYWYRQSLGQGLEFLIYFQGNSAPDKSGLPSDRFSAERTGGSVSTLTIQRTQQEDSAVYLCASSPWAGLISGANVLTFGAGSRLTVL.

The J gene is TRBJ2-7, the V gene TRBV11-1; 8 bases match TRBD2. With V trimmed by 5 bases and J by 2 bases, 5 bases remained unmatched. The CDR3 consists of 14 residues. Looked up from germline, CDR1 is SGHAT and CDR2 is FQDESV (reference sequence). CDR3 residues: CASSRVRGAYEQYF. DNA for the CDR3: TGTGCCAGCAGCCGCGTGCGGGGGGCCTACGAGCAGTACTTC.

V and J are TRBV11-2 and TRBJ2-1; D is perhaps TRBD1 (7 bases). The CDR3 is made up of 16 amino acids. Germline CDR1 SGHAT, CDR2 FQNNGV. V lost 1 base to trimming and J lost 6 bases, with 16 bases between them. The CDR3 region has the DNA TGTGCCAGCAGCTTAGGCGGGACAGTAATCCCCAATGAGCAGTTCTTC. It encodes CASSLGGTVIPNEQFF.